This T cell receptor (beta chain) came from a study of post-analysis software for immune sequencing data. The wider study: Several disease courses (relapsing-remitting, secondary progressive and progressive-relapsing) of multiple sclerosis were included.

TCR beta libraries were prepared from cDNA with unique molecular identifiers. The source material, roughly 0.9 to 11 million T cells, gave rise to 400,000 to 550,000 cDNA molecules. TCRdb recomputed calls from the PCR reads with MiXCR, one row per CDR3 protein. The sample carries 450,000 to 650,000 distinct CDR3 sequences, about 40% recorded once. V lost 5 bases to trimming and J lost 2 bases; unmatched junction nucleotides: 7. The CDR3 spans 15 residues. Study results and limitations: A few TRBV segments were significantly more frequent in patients than in controls. TRBV5-6, TRBV5-1 and TRBV20-1 were among these segments. Samples made in the same batch grouped tightly together by F measure.

A note on this clonotype: Its antigen is undetermined.

This TCR derives from a girl aged 5-17 years with multiple sclerosis. The material sequenced was blood. The V gene is TRBV12-3 or TRBV12-4, the J gene TRBJ1-2, with 8 bases identical to TRBD1. CDR3 sequence: CASSDPGQGNYGYTF. The CDR3 coding sequence is TGTGCCAGCAGTGACCCCGGACAGGGAAACTATGGCTACACCTTC.